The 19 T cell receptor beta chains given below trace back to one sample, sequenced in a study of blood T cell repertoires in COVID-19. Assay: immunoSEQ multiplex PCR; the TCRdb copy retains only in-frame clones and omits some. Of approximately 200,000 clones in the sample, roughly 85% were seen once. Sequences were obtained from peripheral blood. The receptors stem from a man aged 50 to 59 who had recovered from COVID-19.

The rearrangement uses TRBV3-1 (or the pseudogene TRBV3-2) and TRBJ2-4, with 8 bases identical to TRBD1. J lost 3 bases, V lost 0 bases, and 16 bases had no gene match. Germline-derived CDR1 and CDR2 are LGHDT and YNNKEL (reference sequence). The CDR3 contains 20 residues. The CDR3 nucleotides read TGTGCCAGCAGCCAAGAGGGGCCGGACAGGGAGAATAACGGCAAAAACATTCAGTACTTC. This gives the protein CASSQEGPDRENNGKNIQYF.

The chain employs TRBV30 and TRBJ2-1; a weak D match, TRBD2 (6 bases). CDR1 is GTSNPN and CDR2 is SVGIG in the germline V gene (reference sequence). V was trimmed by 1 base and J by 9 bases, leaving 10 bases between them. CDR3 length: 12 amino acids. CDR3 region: CAWSGLAREQFF. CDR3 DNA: TGTGCCTGGAGTGGCCTAGCGCGTGAGCAGTTCTTC.

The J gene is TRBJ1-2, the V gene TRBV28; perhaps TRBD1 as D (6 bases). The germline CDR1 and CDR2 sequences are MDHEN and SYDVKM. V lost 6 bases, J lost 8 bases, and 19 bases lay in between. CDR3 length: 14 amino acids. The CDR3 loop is CASRIAGANGGYTF. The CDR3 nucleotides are TGTGCCAGCAGAATCGCAGGGGCGAATGGAGGCTACACCTTC.

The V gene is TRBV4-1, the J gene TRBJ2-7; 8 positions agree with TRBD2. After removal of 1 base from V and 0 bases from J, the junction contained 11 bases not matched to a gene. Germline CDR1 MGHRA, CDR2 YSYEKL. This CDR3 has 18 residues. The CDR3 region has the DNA TGCGCCAGCAGCCAAGTCGGGGGGGTGATAGCGGGCTCCTACGAGCAGTACTTC. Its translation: CASSQVGGVIAGSYEQYF.

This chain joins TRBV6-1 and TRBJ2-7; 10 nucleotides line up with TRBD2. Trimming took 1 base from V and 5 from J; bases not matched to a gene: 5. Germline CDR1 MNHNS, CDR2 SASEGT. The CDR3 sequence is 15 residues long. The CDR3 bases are TGTGCCAGCAGTGAAGTAGTAGCGGGAGGTAACGAGCAGTACTTC. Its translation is CASSEVVAGGNEQYF.

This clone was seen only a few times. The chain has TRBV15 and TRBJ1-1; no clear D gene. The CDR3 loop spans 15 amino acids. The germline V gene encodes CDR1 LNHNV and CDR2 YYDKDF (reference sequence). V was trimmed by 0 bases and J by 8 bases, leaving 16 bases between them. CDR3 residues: CATSRDHSPKEEAFF. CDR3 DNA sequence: TGTGCCACCAGCAGAGATCACAGCCCAAAGGAAGAAGCTTTCTTT.

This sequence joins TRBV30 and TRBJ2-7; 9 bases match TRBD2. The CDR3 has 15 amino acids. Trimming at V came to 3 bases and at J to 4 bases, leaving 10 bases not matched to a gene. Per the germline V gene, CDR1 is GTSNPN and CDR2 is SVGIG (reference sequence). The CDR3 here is CAWRPRTSVGYEQYF. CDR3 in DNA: TGTGCCTGGAGGCCCCGGACTAGCGTGGGGTACGAGCAGTACTTC.

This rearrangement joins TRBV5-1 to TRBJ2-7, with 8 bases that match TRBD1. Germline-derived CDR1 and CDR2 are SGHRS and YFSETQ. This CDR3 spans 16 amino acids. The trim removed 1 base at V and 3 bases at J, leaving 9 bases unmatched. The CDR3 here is CASSLSGSGGLYEQYF. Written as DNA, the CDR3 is TGCGCCAGCAGCTTGTCAGGTTCAGGGGGCCTCTACGAGCAGTACTTC.

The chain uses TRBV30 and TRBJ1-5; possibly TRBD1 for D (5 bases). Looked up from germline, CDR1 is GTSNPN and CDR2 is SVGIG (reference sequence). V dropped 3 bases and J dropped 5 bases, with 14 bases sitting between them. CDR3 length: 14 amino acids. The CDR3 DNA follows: TGTGCCTGGAGCGGGGAGGGACCGTATCAGCCCCAGCATTTT. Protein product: CAWSGEGPYQPQHF. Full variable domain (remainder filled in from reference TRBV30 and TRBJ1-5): SQTIHQWPATLVQPVGSPLSLECTVEGTSNPNLYWYRQAAGRGLQLLFYSVGIGQISSEVPQNLSASRPQDRQFILSSKKLLLSDSGFYLCAWSGEGPYQPQHFGDGTRLSIL.

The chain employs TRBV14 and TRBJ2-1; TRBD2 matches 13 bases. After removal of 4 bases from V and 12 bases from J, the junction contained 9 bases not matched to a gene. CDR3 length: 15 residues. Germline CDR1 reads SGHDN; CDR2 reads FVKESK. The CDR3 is CASSPPGTSGMVQFF. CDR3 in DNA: TGTGCCAGCAGCCCTCCCGGGACTAGCGGGATGGTGCAGTTCTTC.

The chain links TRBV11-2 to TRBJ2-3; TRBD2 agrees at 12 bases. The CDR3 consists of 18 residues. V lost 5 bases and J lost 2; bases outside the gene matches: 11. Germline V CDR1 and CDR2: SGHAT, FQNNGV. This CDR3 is CASSGTSGRNSDTDTQYF. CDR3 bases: TGTGCCAGCAGCGGCACTAGCGGGAGGAATTCGGACACAGATACGCAGTATTTT.

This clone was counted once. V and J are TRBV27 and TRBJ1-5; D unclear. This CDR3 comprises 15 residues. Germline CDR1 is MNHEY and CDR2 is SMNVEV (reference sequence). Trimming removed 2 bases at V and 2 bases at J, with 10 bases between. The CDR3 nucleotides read TGTGCCAGCAGTTTAGCGGCGTCAGGCAATCAGCCCCAGCATTTT. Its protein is CASSLAASGNQPQHF.

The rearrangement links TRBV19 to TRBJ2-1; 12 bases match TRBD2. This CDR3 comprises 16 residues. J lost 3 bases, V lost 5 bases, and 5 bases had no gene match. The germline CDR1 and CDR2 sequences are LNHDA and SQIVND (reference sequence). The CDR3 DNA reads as TGTGCCAGTAGTCCTAGCGGGAGGGTACTCTACAATGAGCAGTTCTTC. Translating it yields CASSPSGRVLYNEQFF.

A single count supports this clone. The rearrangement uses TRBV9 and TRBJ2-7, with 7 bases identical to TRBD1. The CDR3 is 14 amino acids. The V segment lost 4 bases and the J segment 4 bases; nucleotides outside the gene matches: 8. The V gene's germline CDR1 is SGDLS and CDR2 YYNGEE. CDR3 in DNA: TGTGCCAGCAGCCGGGACAGTGAGTATTACGAGCAGTACTTC. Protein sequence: CASSRDSEYYEQYF. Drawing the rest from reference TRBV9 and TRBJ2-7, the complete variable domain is DSGVTQTPKHLITATGQRVTLRCSPRSGDLSVYWYQQSLDQGLQFLIQYYNGEERAKGNILERFSAQQFPDLHSELNLSSLELGDSALYFCASSRDSEYYEQYFGPGTRLTVT.

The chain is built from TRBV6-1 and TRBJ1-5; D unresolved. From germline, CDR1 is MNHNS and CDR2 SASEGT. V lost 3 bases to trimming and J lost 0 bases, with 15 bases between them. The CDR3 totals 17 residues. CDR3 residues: CASSETGRKVSNQPQHF. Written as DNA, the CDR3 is TGTGCCAGCAGTGAGACCGGGAGGAAGGTTAGCAATCAGCCCCAGCATTTT.

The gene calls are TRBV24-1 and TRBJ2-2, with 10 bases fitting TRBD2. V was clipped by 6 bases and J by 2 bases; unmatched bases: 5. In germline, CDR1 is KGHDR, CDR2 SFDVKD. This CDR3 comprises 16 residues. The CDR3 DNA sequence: TGTGCCACCAGTCCAAGCGGGAGGGCCAACACCGGGGAGCTGTTTTTT. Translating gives CATSPSGRANTGELFF.

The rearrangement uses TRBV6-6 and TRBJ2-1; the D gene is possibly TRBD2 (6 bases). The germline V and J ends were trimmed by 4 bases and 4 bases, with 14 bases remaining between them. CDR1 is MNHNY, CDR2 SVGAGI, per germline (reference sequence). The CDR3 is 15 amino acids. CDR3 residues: CASSSSSGRYNEQFF. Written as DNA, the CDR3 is TGTGCCAGCAGTTCTTCAAGCGGGCGTTACAATGAGCAGTTCTTC.

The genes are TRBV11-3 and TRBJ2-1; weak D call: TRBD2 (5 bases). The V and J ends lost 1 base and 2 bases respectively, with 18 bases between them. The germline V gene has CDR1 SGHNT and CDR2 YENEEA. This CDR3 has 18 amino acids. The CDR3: CASSLGPLDNYPYNEQFF. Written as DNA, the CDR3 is TGTGCCAGCAGCTTAGGCCCACTAGATAACTATCCCTACAATGAGCAGTTCTTC.

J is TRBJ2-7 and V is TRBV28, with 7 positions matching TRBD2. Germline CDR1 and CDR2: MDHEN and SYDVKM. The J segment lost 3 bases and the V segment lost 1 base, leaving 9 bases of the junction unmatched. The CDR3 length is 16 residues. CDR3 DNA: TGTGCCAGCAGTTTATTGGGAGGGGCATTGATCTACGAGCAGTACTTC. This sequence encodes CASSLLGGALIYEQYF.